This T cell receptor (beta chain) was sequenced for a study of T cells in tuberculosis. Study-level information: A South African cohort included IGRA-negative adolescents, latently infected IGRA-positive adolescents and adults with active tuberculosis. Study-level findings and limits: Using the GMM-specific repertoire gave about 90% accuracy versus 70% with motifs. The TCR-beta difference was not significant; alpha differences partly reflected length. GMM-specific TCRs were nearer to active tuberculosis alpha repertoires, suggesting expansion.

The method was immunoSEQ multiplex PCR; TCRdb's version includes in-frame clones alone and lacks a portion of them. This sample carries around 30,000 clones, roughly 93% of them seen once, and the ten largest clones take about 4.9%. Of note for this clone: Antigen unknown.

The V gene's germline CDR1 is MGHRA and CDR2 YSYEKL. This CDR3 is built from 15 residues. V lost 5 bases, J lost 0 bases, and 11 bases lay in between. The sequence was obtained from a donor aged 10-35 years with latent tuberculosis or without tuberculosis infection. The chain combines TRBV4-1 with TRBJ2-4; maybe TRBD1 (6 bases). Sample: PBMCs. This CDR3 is CASSEGHPAKNIQYF. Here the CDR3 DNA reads TGCGCCAGCAGCGAGGGACATCCAGCCAAAAACATTCAGTACTTC.